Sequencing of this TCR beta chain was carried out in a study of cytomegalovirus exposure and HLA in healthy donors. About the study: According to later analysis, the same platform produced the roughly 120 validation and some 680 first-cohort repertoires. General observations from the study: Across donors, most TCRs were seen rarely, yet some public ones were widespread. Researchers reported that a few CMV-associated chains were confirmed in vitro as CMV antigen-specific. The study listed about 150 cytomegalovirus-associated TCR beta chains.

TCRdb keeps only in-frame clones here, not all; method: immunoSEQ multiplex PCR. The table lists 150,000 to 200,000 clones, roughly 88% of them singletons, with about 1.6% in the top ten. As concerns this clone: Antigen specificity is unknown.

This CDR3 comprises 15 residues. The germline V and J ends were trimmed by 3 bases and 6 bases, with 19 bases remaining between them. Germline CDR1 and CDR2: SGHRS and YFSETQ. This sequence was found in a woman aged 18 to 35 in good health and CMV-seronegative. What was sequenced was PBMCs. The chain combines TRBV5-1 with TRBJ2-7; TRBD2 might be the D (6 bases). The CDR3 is CASSSSGPGDSEQYF. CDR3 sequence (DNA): TGCGCCAGCAGCTCCTCAGGGCCGGGGGACTCCGAGCAGTACTTC.